The clone carrying this T cell receptor (beta chain) was seen once. The source of the sample is a study of blood T cells in healthy people across ages. A second PCR of about 7 to 12 cycles used a sample-barcoded 5' primer and a J-beta primer mix. Every single cDNA molecule received a tag from a template-switch adaptor with 12 random nucleotides. A single record per CDR3 protein comes from TCRdb applying MiXCR to the 5' RACE reads. The sample shows more than 500,000 distinct CDR3 sequences, over 25% of them seen only once. Per germline, CDR1 SGHKS and CDR2 YYEKEE (reference sequence). The CDR3 sequence is 16 residues long. Trimming at V came to 4 bases and at J to 2 bases, leaving 8 bases not matched to a gene. The same data also contributed to another study, on T cells of mothers and their children.

The chain employs TRBV5-5 and TRBJ2-3, with TRBD1 identical over 9 bases. The sequence was collected from a boy aged 2 to 10 in good health. Sequenced: blood. The CDR3 nucleotides are TGTGCCAGCAGCAACAGGGGGCGCGGCCCCACAGATACGCAGTATTTT. Protein product: CASSNRGRGPTDTQYF.